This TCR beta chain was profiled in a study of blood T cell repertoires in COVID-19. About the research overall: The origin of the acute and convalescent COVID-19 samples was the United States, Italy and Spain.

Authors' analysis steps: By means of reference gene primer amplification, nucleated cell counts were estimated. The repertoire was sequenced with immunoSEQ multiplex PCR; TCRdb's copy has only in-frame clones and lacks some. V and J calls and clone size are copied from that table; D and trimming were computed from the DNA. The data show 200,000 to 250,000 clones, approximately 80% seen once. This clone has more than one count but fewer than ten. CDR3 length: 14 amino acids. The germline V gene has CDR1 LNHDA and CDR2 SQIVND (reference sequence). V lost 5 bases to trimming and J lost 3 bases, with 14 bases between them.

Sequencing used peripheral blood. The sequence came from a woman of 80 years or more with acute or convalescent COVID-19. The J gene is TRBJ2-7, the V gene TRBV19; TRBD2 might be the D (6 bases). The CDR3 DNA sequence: TGTGCCAGTAGTTCCGGGTTGGGGGGCTACGAGCAGTACTTC. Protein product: CASSSGLGGYEQYF. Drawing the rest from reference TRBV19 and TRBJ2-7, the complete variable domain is DGGITQSPKYLFRKEGQNVTLSCEQNLNHDAMYWYRQDPGQGLRLIYYSQIVNDFQKGDIAEGYSVSREKKESFPLTVTSAQKNPTAFYLCASSSGLGGYEQYFGPGTRLTVT.